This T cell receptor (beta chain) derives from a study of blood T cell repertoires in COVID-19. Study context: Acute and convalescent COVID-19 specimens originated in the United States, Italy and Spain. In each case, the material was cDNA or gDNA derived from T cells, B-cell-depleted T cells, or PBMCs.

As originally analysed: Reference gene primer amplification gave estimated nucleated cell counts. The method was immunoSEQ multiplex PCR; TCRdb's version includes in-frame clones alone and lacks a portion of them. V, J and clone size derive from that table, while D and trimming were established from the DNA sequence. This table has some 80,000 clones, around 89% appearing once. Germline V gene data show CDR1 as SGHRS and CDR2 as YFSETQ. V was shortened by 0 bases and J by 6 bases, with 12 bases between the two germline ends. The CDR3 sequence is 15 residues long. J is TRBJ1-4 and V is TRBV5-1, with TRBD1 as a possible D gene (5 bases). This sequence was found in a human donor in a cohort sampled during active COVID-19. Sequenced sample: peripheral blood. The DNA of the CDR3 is TGCGCCAGCAGCTTGGACCTTGAGACAGATGAAAAACTGTTTTTT. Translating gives CASSLDLETDEKLFF.